This passage covers 16 T cell receptor beta chains from one sample sequenced in a study of shared clonotypes between healthy human individuals. The protocol was immunoSEQ multiplex PCR, while the TCRdb copy is restricted to in-frame clones and leaves out a portion. The sample holds under 2.5 million clones, around 92% seen once. The sample was naive CD4+ T cells from PBMCs. This sample's subset: CD45RA+ positively selected. The receptors come from a man aged 18-30 years in good health. Some clones in this sample may be carry-over from other donors' samples.

V and J are TRBV5-1 and TRBJ2-3; possible D gene TRBD2, 6 bases. Trimming stripped 7 bases from V and 2 bases from J, with 11 bases between. This CDR3 spans 13 amino acids. Germline V gene sequence: CDR1 SGHRS, CDR2 YFSETQ. CDR3 sequence: CASAEGFTDTQYF. The CDR3 bases are TGCGCCAGCGCGGAGGGATTCACAGATACGCAGTATTTT.

This clone has only one observation. The chain has TRBV7-6 and TRBJ2-2, with 8 nucleotides matching TRBD1. Per germline, CDR1 SGHVS and CDR2 FNYEAQ. J gave up 4 bases and V 7 bases, and 5 bases lay outside the gene matches. This CDR3 spans 14 amino acids. The CDR3 spells CASIRGHGTGELFF. CDR3 DNA sequence: TGTGCCAGCATCAGGGGGCATGGCACCGGGGAGCTGTTTTTT. The whole variable domain, remainder taken from reference TRBV7-6 and TRBJ2-2, is GAGVSQSPRYKVTKRGQDVALRCDPISGHVSLYWYRQALGQGPEFLTYFNYEAQQDKSGLPNDRFSAERPEGSISTLTIQRTEQRDSAMYRCASIRGHGTGELFFGEGSRLTVL.

The chain couples TRBV9 to TRBJ2-2; tentatively, D is TRBD1 (6 bases). Germline V gives CDR1 SGDLS, CDR2 YYNGEE. Between the trimmed V and J ends, which lost 4 bases and 6 bases, there was a span of 16 bases. The CDR3 is 15 residues long. CDR3 residues: CASSPRTAIPGELFF. The CDR3 DNA reads as TGTGCCAGCAGCCCTCGGACAGCAATACCCGGGGAGCTGTTTTTT.

The rearrangement joins TRBV6-5 to TRBJ2-6; no clear D. The germline CDR1 and CDR2 sequences are MNHEY and SVGAGI. Deletions cut 2 bases from V and 4 bases from J, with 9 bases between. The CDR3 spans 15 residues. The DNA for the CDR3 is TGTGCCAGCAGTTACGTATCCCGGGGGGCCAACGTCCTGACTTTC. This gives the protein CASSYVSRGANVLTF.

As DNA, the CDR3 is TGTGCCAGCAGTGTCCTAGGGGGTGTGGACACCGGGGAGCTGTTTTTT. The encoded protein is CASSVLGGVDTGELFF. The chain carries TRBV2 and TRBJ2-2; the D gene is possibly TRBD1 (6 bases). The CDR3 has 16 residues. Germline values: CDR1 SNHLY, CDR2 FYNNEI. V was cut by 4 bases and J by 3 bases, with 15 bases left in between.

The CDR3 DNA sequence: TGTGCCAGCAGCTTCGGGGCCGCCGGCCGGAGCTCCTACAATGAGCAGTTCTTC. Translation gives CASSFGAAGRSSYNEQFF. The chain has TRBV7-9 and TRBJ2-1; D possibly uses TRBD1 or TRBD2 (5 bases each). The CDR3 contains 18 residues. In germline, CDR1 is SEHNR, CDR2 FQNEAQ (reference sequence). Trimming stripped 3 bases from V and 0 bases from J, with 18 bases between.

This clone was seen a single time. The chain carries TRBV5-1 and TRBJ2-1; TRBD1 matches at 11 bases. The junction had 13 bases not matched to a gene; V was cut back by 4 bases and J by 7 bases. The CDR3 loop spans 17 amino acids. CDR1 and CDR2 (germline): SGHRS, YFSETQ. The CDR3, as DNA: TGCGCCAGCAGCAACCGGAATGGACAGGGGGCATGGAATGAGCAGTTCTTC. It specifies CASSNRNGQGAWNEQFF.

This chain links TRBV5-6 with TRBJ1-3; D remains ambiguous. The CDR3 consists of 17 residues. Germline values: CDR1 SGHDT, CDR2 YYEEEE. V was trimmed by 0 bases and J by 0 bases, leaving 13 bases between them. The CDR3 DNA sequence: TGTGCCAGCAGCTTGGGGCTTACAGTGCCCTCTGGAAACACCATATATTTT. Its protein product is CASSLGLTVPSGNTIYF.

The genes are TRBV6-4 and TRBJ2-1; 7 nucleotides line up with TRBD2. CDR3 length: 15 amino acids. CDR1 and CDR2 from the germline V gene are MRHNA and SNTAGT. Unmatched junction bases numbered 3, after V lost 0 bases and J lost 4 bases. CDR3 in amino acids: CASSDSLAAYNEQFF. The CDR3 bases are TGTGCCAGCAGTGACTCGCTAGCGGCGTACAATGAGCAGTTCTTC.

This clone was observed a handful of times. This same CDR3 is encoded by further DNA sequences in the sample. This chain uses TRBV5-1 with TRBJ1-1; the D is unclear. The CDR3 contains 14 residues. V was pared by 0 bases and J by 2 bases, with 8 bases between. Germline CDR1 reads SGHRS; CDR2 reads YFSETQ. CDR3 coding DNA: TGCGCCAGCAGCTTGGACCGTGGAAACACTGAAGCTTTCTTT. Protein sequence: CASSLDRGNTEAFF. Based on the CDR3 plus reference TRBV5-1 and TRBJ1-1, the full variable domain is KAGVTQTPRYLIKTRGQQVTLSCSPISGHRSVSWYQQTPGQGLQFLFEYFSETQRNKGNFPGRFSGRQFSNSRSEMNVSTLELGDSALYLCASSLDRGNTEAFFGQGTRLTVV.

This chain uses TRBV18 with TRBJ1-4, with 7 bases aligning to TRBD1. The germline CDR1 and CDR2 sequences are KGHSH and LQKENI. This CDR3 contains 13 residues. The ends lost 6 bases at V and 4 bases at J; junction bases unmatched: 2. CDR3: CASSGQLNEKLFF. For the CDR3, the DNA is TGTGCCAGCTCGGGACAGCTTAATGAAAAACTGTTTTTT.

This clone was picked up one time. V and J are TRBV6-5 and TRBJ2-7, with 10 nucleotides matching TRBD1. With 6 bases clipped from V and 6 bases from J, the junction kept 5 bases outside the gene matches. The CDR3 spans 13 residues. CDR1 MNHEY and CDR2 SVGAGI come from the germline V gene. CDR3 residues: CASSWDRGSEQYF. CDR3 bases: TGTGCCAGCAGCTGGGACAGGGGCTCCGAGCAGTACTTC.

The sample holds many counts of this clone. The rearrangement links TRBV14 to TRBJ2-7, with D perhaps TRBD1 (5 bases). Trimming stripped 4 bases from V and 6 bases from J, with 13 bases between. Germline V gene data show CDR1 as SGHDN and CDR2 as FVKESK. The CDR3 is made up of 13 amino acids. CDR3 bases: TGTGCCAGCAGCCCGATGGGGCCGGGCGAGCAGTACTTC. It translates to CASSPMGPGEQYF.

This clone was detected once. This chain connects TRBV7-9 to TRBJ2-3, with 8 bases that match TRBD1. The germline V gene encodes CDR1 SEHNR and CDR2 FQNEAQ (reference sequence). The length of the CDR3 is 18 residues. The V gene end was trimmed by 5 bases and the J gene end by 3 bases; junction bases not matched to a gene: 16. In DNA, the CDR3 is TGTGCCAGCAGCCCGCCCTATCTGGGCAGGGGGCGAACAGATACGCAGTATTTT. This encodes CASSPPYLGRGRTDTQYF. Together with reference TRBV7-9 and TRBJ2-3, the CDR3 gives the full variable domain: DTGVSQNPRHKITKRGQNVTFRCDPISEHNRLYWYRQTLGQGPEFLTYFQNEAQLEKSRLLSDRFSAERPKGSFSTLEIQRTEQGDSAMYLCASSPPYLGRGRTDTQYFGPGTRLTVL.

The genes are TRBV5-8 and TRBJ1-5, with 7 nucleotides matching TRBD1. The CDR3 spans 14 residues. The V and J ends lost 4 bases and 5 bases, in that order; junction bases with no gene match: 6. The germline V gene encodes CDR1 SGHTS and CDR2 YDEGEE. In DNA form, the CDR3 reads TGTGCCAGCAGCCATCGGACAGGTGATCAGCCCCAGCATTTT. This gives the protein CASSHRTGDQPQHF. Drawing the rest from reference TRBV5-8 and TRBJ1-5, the complete variable domain is EAGVTQSPTHLIKTRGQQATLRCSPISGHTSVYWYQQALGLGLQFLLWYDEGEERNRGNFPPRFSGRQFPNYSSELNVNALELEDSALYLCASSHRTGDQPQHFGDGTRLSIL.

The CDR3 DNA is TGTGCCTGGAGTGTGGGCGGGAGTCAAAATGAGCAGTTCTTC. The encoded protein is CAWSVGGSQNEQFF. The rearrangement joins TRBV30 to TRBJ2-1, with TRBD2 matching 7 bases. Germline V gives CDR1 GTSNPN, CDR2 SVGIG (reference sequence). The CDR3 covers 14 residues. J lost 7 bases, V lost 0 bases, and 6 bases had no gene match. Combining the CDR3 with reference TRBV30 and TRBJ2-1 gives the whole variable domain SQTIHQWPATLVQPVGSPLSLECTVEGTSNPNLYWYRQAAGRGLQLLFYSVGIGQISSEVPQNLSASRPQDRQFILSSKKLLLSDSGFYLCAWSVGGSQNEQFFGPGTRLTVL.